Below, 3 T cell receptor beta chains from the same sample are listed, as sequenced in a study of Ad26.COV2.S vaccination and SARS-CoV-2 variants. Stated treatment: 19 received Ad26.COV2.S at low or high dose, single or two shots; 5 received placebo; per-sample allocation not given. Day 63 after the first vaccine or placebo injection was the time point for sampling. Data came from immunoSEQ multiplex PCR; TCRdb stores just in-frame clones and leaves some out. The table shows 330,000 or so clones, with 90% occurring only once. This material consisted of peripheral blood, taken in a trial of Ad26.COV2.S vaccine versus placebo. The origin of the receptors is a person aged 18-60 years who received the Ad26.COV2.S COVID-19 vaccine or a placebo.

This clone has just a few counts. The rearrangement links TRBV18 to TRBJ2-6, with D perhaps assigned TRBD1 or TRBD2 (6 bases each). V lost 4 bases, J lost 0 bases, and 16 bases lay in between. Per the germline V gene, CDR1 is KGHSH and CDR2 is LQKENI. This CDR3 region has 18 residues. The CDR3 region is CASSLGGHRYSGANVLTF. For the CDR3, the DNA is TGTGCCAGCTCACTGGGGGGACACCGATACTCTGGGGCCAACGTCCTGACTTTC.

The chain has TRBV11-2 and TRBJ1-1, with 9 bases aligning to TRBD1. The trim removed 4 bases at V and 3 bases at J, leaving 6 bases unmatched. CDR3 length: 15 residues. Per the germline V gene, CDR1 is SGHAT and CDR2 is FQNNGV. CDR3 residues: CASSSYRGRDTEAFF. CDR3 sequence (DNA): TGTGCCAGCAGCTCTTACAGGGGGCGGGACACTGAAGCTTTCTTT. Complete variable domain (other parts from reference TRBV11-2 and TRBJ1-1): EAGVAQSPRYKIIEKRQSVAFWCNPISGHATLYWYQQILGQGPKLLIQFQNNGVVDDSQLPKDRFSAERLKGVDSTLKIQPAKLEDSAVYLCASSSYRGRDTEAFFGQGTRLTVV.

The V and J genes are TRBV6-5 and TRBJ1-1; D is possibly TRBD1 (6 bases). Trimming shortened V by 6 bases and J by 3 bases, and 17 bases separated the two germline ends. CDR3 length: 15 residues. From germline, CDR1 is MNHEY and CDR2 SVGAGI. CDR3 amino acids: CASRPRFRGDTEAFF. In nucleotides, the CDR3 is TGTGCCAGCAGGCCCAGGTTCAGGGGAGACACTGAAGCTTTCTTT.